The TCR beta chain described here comes from a study of blood T cell repertoires in COVID-19. Across the study: The United States, Italy and Spain provided the acute and convalescent COVID-19 samples. From T cells, B-cell-depleted T cells, or PBMCs came the material, which was cDNA or gDNA.

In the original analysis: Amplification with reference gene primers provided the estimates of nucleated cell counts. Clones were sequenced by immunoSEQ multiplex PCR, and TCRdb holds only the in-frame ones, with some missing. V, J and clone size are those of that table, while D and trimming were read from the DNA. The data hold about 63,000 clones, with roughly 80% observed a single time. V gave up 8 bases and J gave up 1 base; unmatched junction bases: 8. This CDR3 comprises 16 residues. The germline V gene encodes CDR1 LGHNA and CDR2 YNFKEQ. Study members were between roughly 18 and 89 years old and lived in 24 US regions.

This clonotype originated in a middle-aged woman with acute COVID-19. The gene calls are TRBV4-2 and TRBJ2-2; 9 bases match TRBD1. The specimen was PBMCs or T cells enriched from blood (not recorded which). CDR3 region: CASRKTGQGNTGELFF. The CDR3, as DNA: TGTGCCAGCCGCAAAACGGGACAGGGGAACACCGGGGAGCTGTTTTTT.